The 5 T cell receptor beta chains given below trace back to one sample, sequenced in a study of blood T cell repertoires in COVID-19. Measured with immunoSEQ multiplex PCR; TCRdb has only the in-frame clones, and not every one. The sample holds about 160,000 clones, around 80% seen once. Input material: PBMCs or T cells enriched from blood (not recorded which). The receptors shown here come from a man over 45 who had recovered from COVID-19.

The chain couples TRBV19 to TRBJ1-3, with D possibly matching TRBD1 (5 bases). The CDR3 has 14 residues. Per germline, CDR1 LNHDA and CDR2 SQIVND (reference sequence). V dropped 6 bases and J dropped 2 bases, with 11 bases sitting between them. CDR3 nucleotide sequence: TGTGCCAGTAGGGACGGGGGAACTGGAAACACCATATATTTT. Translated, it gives CASRDGGTGNTIYF.

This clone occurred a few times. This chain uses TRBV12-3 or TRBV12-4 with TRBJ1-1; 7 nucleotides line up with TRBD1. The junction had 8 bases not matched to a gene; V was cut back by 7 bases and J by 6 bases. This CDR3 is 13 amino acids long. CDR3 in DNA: TGTGCCAGCAAAACAGGGGTTTTGGCTGAAGCTTTCTTT. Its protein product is CASKTGVLAEAFF.

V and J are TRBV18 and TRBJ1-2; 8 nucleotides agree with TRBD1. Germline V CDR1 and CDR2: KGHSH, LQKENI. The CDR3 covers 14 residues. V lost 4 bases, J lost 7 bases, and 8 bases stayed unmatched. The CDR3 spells CASSHTTGEGGYTF. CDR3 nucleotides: TGTGCCAGCTCACACACGACAGGGGAGGGTGGCTACACCTTC.

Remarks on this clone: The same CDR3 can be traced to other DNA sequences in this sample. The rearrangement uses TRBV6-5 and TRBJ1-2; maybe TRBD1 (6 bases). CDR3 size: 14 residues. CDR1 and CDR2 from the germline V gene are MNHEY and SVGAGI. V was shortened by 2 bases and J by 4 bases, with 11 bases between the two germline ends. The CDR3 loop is CASSYGGGAYGYTF. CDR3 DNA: TGTGCCAGCAGTTACGGTGGGGGGGCCTATGGCTACACCTTC.

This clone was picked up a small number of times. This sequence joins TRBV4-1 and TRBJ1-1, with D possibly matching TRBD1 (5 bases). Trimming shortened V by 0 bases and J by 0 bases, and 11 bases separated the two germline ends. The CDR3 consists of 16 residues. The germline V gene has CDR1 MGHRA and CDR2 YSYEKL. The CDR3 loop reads CASSQEGHTMNTEAFF. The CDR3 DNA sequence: TGCGCCAGCAGCCAAGAAGGACACACTATGAACACTGAAGCTTTCTTT.